This T cell receptor (beta chain) was found in a study of beta chain features in type 1 diabetes (dated by TCRdb to the late 2010s). For the wider study: No differences in mean age, gender distribution, total cell number or subset yield were found between patients and healthy donors. A total of roughly 100 million sorted cells were examined across all samples, and the number of cells per subset was strongly correlated with RNA yield. The study compared the TCRB repertoires of sorted circulating CD4+ T cell subsets in recently diagnosed type 1 diabetes patients with those in matched healthy donors. Whereas all 28 donors provided naive and central memory subsets, regulatory and stem cell-like memory subsets were isolated from just 8 patients and roughly eight healthy donors. Overall results and qualifications from the work: In all four CD4+ subsets, TCRB CDR3 length was moderately but significantly shorter in type 1 diabetes patients. Naive, central memory and regulatory TCRB repertoires appeared to be more similar among patients than among healthy donors. Fewer insertions and more nucleotide deletions at VDJ recombination sites were observed in patients with type 1 diabetes, implying thymic rearrangement abnormalities. HLA sub-analyses involved small numbers of individuals, so any influence of HLA type on TCRB rearrangement remained unresolved. Shorter templates might be favored by PCR, yet because patient and control samples were amplified and corrected together, any such skew would affect both groups equally. Sequencing cDNA rather than genomic DNA could over-represent highly expressing activated cells, although activation and CD3 levels did not differ between groups.

The CDR3, cysteine through phenylalanine, is 14 amino acids long. Only the CDR3 region is kept as DNA, spanning 42 bases read in frame from base 1. The germline V end is reduced by 10 bases and the J end by 0 bases; junction bases left unmatched: 8. The germline V gene provides CDR1 MDHEN and CDR2 SYDVKM. On this clone itself: Its antigen is still unknown. One base away there is no much larger clone; base qualities are not given.

The entire isolated RNA was reverse transcribed using the High Capacity cDNA Reverse Transcription Kit, and thus expressed TCRB transcripts were sequenced. Deep immunoSEQ sequencing was performed on naive, central memory and regulatory T cell samples, with an average of roughly 4 million total reads per sample. Sorted cells were lysed in RLT buffer and RNA was extracted with DNase-treated RNeasy Micro or Mini kits, depending on cell number. To prevent cross-contamination, each cell subset was processed individually, whereas patient and healthy donor samples were processed jointly. Using the immunoSEQ multiplex PCR, TCRB sequences were amplified from cDNA into 87-bp fragments spanning the CDR3 region. Sequencing of the amplicons was done on the Illumina HiSeq platform. The authors processed their data as follows. Synthetic template baselines were used to correct PCR bias computationally, reads within Hamming distance 2 were collapsed together, and singletons that could not be merged were discarded. Reads were aligned to IMGT to assign V, D and J genes, CDR3 length, and insertions or deletions at six rearrangement sites. Within each subset, clonotype counts were normalized to sorted cell number, and only after that were true diversity and Gini coefficients computed with the tcR R package. Repertoire sharing was quantified using the overlap coefficient calculated on TCRB nucleotide sequences. Out-of-frame TCRB sequences from naive cells were analyzed as a proxy for the pre-selection repertoire. TCRdb stores this immuneACCESS table with in-frame sequences only. Part of the clones is absent; in the studies checked, under half of the shortfall reflects unresolved V genes, and no reason is known for the rest. The DNA gave D and trimming, while V, J and clone size come from that table. The sample includes around 310,000 clones, with about 13% observed a single time. The ten largest make up roughly 0.015% of the sample.

A single peripheral blood draw of around 120 mL on average was collected from each donor into heparinised tubes. A BD FACSAria II and a panel including CD45RO, CCR7, CD25, CD127, CD95 and CD27 were used to sort naive, central memory, regulatory and stem cell-like memory CD4+ T cells. Every sorted population had a purity above 95%. Right away, PBMCs were isolated by Lymphoprep density gradient centrifugation and were stained directly, with no culture step. To minimize batch effects, samples were stained and sorted in pairs, one healthy donor with one patient per experiment. The rearranged segments are TRBV28 and TRBJ2-7; 8 bases in the junction line up with TRBD2. The sequence was collected from a woman younger than 30 with type 1 diabetes. The sequenced sample consisted of naive CD4+ T cells from blood. The meaning of the sample's cell subset or site label: true naive CD4+ T cells. The DNA sequence is given as TGTGCCACCGACGGGGGGGCCTCCTCCTACGAGCAGTACTTC. It encodes CATDGGASSYEQYF.